The next 17 T cell receptor beta chains were all read from a single sample in a study of shared clonotypes between healthy human individuals. Repertoires were generated with immunoSEQ multiplex PCR, while TCRdb's copy carries only in-frame clones and drops some. The top ten clones hold around 0.06% of a sample with hundreds of thousands of clones, 97% of them seen once. The sequencing sample was made of naive CD4+ T cells sorted from blood. The subset is: CD45RA+ positively selected. These receptors all stem from a woman in her twenties or thirties in good health.

The rearrangement uses TRBV7-5 and TRBJ2-1; TRBD1 reflects the table's D call only, with no check against the DNA. TRBV7-5 is an annotated pseudogene. The CDR3 loop spans 13 amino acids. This chain's CDR3 is CVRSLIRGYEQFF. CDR3 DNA: TGTGTCAGAAGCTTAATTAGGGGGTATGAGCAGTTCTTC.

This chain links TRBV11-2 with TRBJ1-2; D is ambiguous. V lost 5 bases and J 2 bases, leaving 18 bases between the germline ends. The CDR3 extends over 16 amino acids. CDR1 and CDR2 (germline): SGHAT, FQNNGV. The CDR3 DNA sequence: TGTGCCAGCAGCCCCCCCACCCTGGGTTCAAACTATGGCTACACCTTC. It codes for CASSPPTLGSNYGYTF.

This clone was observed once. J is TRBJ2-1 and V is TRBV5-1; no clear D. Germline V lookup: CDR1 SGHRS, CDR2 YFSETQ. Between the trimmed V and J ends, which lost 1 base and 4 bases, there was a span of 15 bases. The CDR3 contains 16 residues. The DNA of the CDR3 is TGCGCCAGCAGCTTGAGAGCTAGGCAGTCTTACAATGAGCAGTTCTTC. Its translation: CASSLRARQSYNEQFF.

The genes are TRBV2 and TRBJ1-1; maybe TRBD1 (5 bases). Trimming stripped 6 bases from V and 1 base from J, with 9 bases between. CDR3 length: 13 residues. Germline CDR1 SNHLY, CDR2 FYNNEI. This CDR3 is CASSRRENTEAFF. In DNA, the CDR3 is TGTGCCAGCAGCCGCAGGGAGAACACTGAAGCTTTCTTT.

The chain has TRBV30 and TRBJ2-7; TRBD2 matches at 9 bases. CDR1 GTSNPN and CDR2 SVGIG come from the germline V gene (reference sequence). The CDR3 is 16 amino acids. Trimming cost V 5 bases and J 0 bases; bases outside gene matches: 11. CDR3 nucleotides: TGTGCCTGGGGCGCAGCAAGCGGGGGGTACTCCTACGAGCAGTACTTC. Translated: CAWGAASGGYSYEQYF.

The chain recombines TRBV2 with TRBJ1-1, with D perhaps TRBD1 (6 bases). The CDR3 length is 15 residues. V was pared by 8 bases and J by 1 base, with 17 bases between. Germline V CDR1 and CDR2: SNHLY, FYNNEI. The CDR3: CASLVDRLTNTEAFF. CDR3 in DNA: TGTGCCAGCCTGGTTGACAGGCTTACGAACACTGAAGCTTTCTTT.

V gene TRBV5-1 combines with J gene TRBJ1-1; D is possibly TRBD1 (5 bases). V lost 0 bases, J lost 0 bases, and 9 bases lay in between. From germline, CDR1 is SGHRS and CDR2 YFSETQ. The CDR3 contains 15 residues. Here the CDR3 reads CASSLGDRVNTEAFF. In DNA form, the CDR3 reads TGCGCCAGCAGCTTGGGGGACCGTGTGAACACTGAAGCTTTCTTT.

The chain combines TRBV5-1 with TRBJ1-5, with 8 bases lining up with TRBD1. J was trimmed by 0 bases and V by 3 bases; bases with no gene match: 11. The CDR3 sequence is 18 residues long. Germline V lookup: CDR1 SGHRS, CDR2 YFSETQ. For the CDR3, the DNA is TGCGCCAGCAGCTCGGACAGGGAAAATGCTTATAGCAATCAGCCCCAGCATTTT. It encodes CASSSDRENAYSNQPQHF.

This chain uses TRBV6-1 with TRBJ2-3, with 7 nucleotides matching TRBD1. V lost 8 bases and J lost 2; bases outside the gene matches: 7. The length of the CDR3 is 14 residues. Germline-derived CDR1 and CDR2 are MNHNS and SASEGT. The CDR3 DNA sequence: TGTGCCAGCCGCCAGGGACAGTACACAGATACGCAGTATTTT. It codes for CASRQGQYTDTQYF.

This rearrangement joins TRBV15 to TRBJ2-1, with 11 bases identical to TRBD2. Germline CDR1 is LNHNV and CDR2 is YYDKDF (reference sequence). This CDR3 has 16 residues. The V and J ends lost 3 bases and 4 bases, in that order; junction bases with no gene match: 5. The CDR3 bases are TGTGCCACCAGCAGGGCGGGACTAGCGGCTTACAATGAGCAGTTCTTC. The encoded protein is CATSRAGLAAYNEQFF.

The CDR3 reads CASSTTGVGETQYF. CDR3 coding DNA: TGTGCCAGCAGTACGACAGGGGTAGGCGAGACCCAGTACTTC. V is TRBV27 and J is TRBJ2-5, with TRBD1 matching 8 bases. This CDR3 has 14 residues. The junction had 7 bases not matched to a gene; V was cut back by 5 bases and J by 5 bases. Germline V CDR1 and CDR2: MNHEY, SMNVEV (reference sequence).

This chain connects TRBV4-3 to TRBJ2-3; D is perhaps TRBD1 or TRBD2 (5 bases each). Looked up from germline, CDR1 is LGHNA and CDR2 is YSLEER. The CDR3 consists of 16 residues. Trimming took off 3 bases at V and 5 bases at J, with 18 bases between the two ends. The CDR3 nucleotides are TGCGCCAGCAGCCAGCCTTCGGGACCCGTGAGAGATACGCAGTATTTT. Translating gives CASSQPSGPVRDTQYF.

The chain recombines TRBV6-6 with TRBJ1-1; tentative D call: TRBD1 (5 bases). Trimming removed 5 bases from V and 4 bases from J, with 8 bases in between. Germline V lookup: CDR1 MNHNY, CDR2 SVGAGI (reference sequence). The CDR3 is 12 residues long. Here the CDR3 DNA reads TGTGCCAGCAGTACTCAGGGCACTGAAGCTTTCTTT. Amino acid sequence: CASSTQGTEAFF.

The chain combines TRBV28 with TRBJ2-5, with TRBD2 matching over 7 bases. The J call may be incorrect, as the DNA end agrees better with TRBJ2-7. This CDR3 is 15 amino acids long. The germline V gene has CDR1 MDHEN and CDR2 SYDVKM. The chain's CDR3 is CASIRYTSAAHEQYF. CDR3 sequence (DNA): TGTGCCAGCATCCGGTACACTAGCGCCGCCCACGAGCAGTACTTC.

The chain has TRBV7-9 and TRBJ2-7; 12 bases are a match to TRBD2. The CDR3 covers 15 residues. V shed 5 bases and J 3 bases; nucleotides not matched to a gene: 5. Germline CDR1 reads SEHNR; CDR2 reads FQNEAQ (reference sequence). The CDR3: CASSQGLAGHYEQYF. The DNA of the CDR3 is TGTGCCAGCAGCCAAGGACTAGCGGGACACTACGAGCAGTACTTC.

The V call is TRBV2, the J call TRBJ2-1; TRBD2 agrees at 7 bases. CDR3 length equals 15 residues. Trimming cost V 5 bases and J 4 bases; bases outside gene matches: 8. Germline V CDR1 and CDR2: SNHLY, FYNNEI. CDR3 nucleotides: TGTGCCAGCAGTCCCCGGGAGGATAGGTACAATGAGCAGTTCTTC. This encodes CASSPREDRYNEQFF.

V and J are TRBV30 and TRBJ2-3, with D uncertain. Germline CDR1 reads GTSNPN; CDR2 reads SVGIG (reference sequence). This CDR3 has 13 residues. The V end lost 4 bases, the J end lost 1 base, and 9 bases lay between the germline ends. The CDR3 DNA reads TGTGCCTGGAATCCCGACCGCACAGATACGCAGTATTTT. Amino acid sequence: CAWNPDRTDTQYF. Full variable domain (remainder filled in from reference TRBV30 and TRBJ2-3): SQTIHQWPATLVQPVGSPLSLECTVEGTSNPNLYWYRQAAGRGLQLLFYSVGIGQISSEVPQNLSASRPQDRQFILSSKKLLLSDSGFYLCAWNPDRTDTQYFGPGTRLTVL.